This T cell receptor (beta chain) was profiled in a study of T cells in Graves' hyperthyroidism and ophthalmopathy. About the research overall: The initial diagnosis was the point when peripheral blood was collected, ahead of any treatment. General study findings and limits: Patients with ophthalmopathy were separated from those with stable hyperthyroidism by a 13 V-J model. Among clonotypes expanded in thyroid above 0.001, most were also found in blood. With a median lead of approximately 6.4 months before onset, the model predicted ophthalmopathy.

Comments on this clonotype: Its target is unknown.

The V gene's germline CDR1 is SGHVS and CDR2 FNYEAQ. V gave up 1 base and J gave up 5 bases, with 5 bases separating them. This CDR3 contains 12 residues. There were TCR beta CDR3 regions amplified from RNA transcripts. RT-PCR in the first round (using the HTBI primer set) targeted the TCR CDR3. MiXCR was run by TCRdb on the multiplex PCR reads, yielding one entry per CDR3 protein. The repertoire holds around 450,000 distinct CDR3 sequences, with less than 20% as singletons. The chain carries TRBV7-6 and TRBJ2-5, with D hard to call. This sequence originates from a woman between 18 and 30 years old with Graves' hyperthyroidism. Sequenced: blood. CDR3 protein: CASSLVLETQYF. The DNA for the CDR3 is TGTGCCAGCAGCTTAGTACTGGAGACCCAGTACTTC.